This T cell receptor (beta chain) was identified in a study of shared clonotypes between healthy human individuals. Deep-level running was used for the assay. Data came from immunoSEQ multiplex PCR; TCRdb stores just in-frame clones and leaves some out. The sample has some 1.5 million clones; nearly 99% are singletons. This clone showed up just once. The CDR3 loop spans 16 amino acids. With 4 bases removed from V and 3 bases from J, the gap between germline ends came to 15 bases. The germline V gene encodes CDR1 MNHEY and CDR2 SVGAGI. Healthy adults negative for HIV, lacking recent acute infections or vaccinations, served as donors. Researchers partitioned CD4+ cells into CD45RA+ naive and CD45RA-negative memory subsets.

The origin of this receptor is a man aged 25 to 40 in good health. Source material: naive CD4+ T cells sorted from blood. Subset of the sample: CD45RA+ positively selected. This sequence joins TRBV6-5 and TRBJ2-2; tentatively, D is TRBD1 (6 bases). The CDR3 bases are TGTGCCAGCAGTTCCACGCGCAGGGGAGACACCGGGGAGCTGTTTTTT. Protein sequence: CASSSTRRGDTGELFF.